This T cell receptor beta chain is from a study of blood T cells in healthy people across ages. General observations from the study: Naive CD4+ cell counts and diversity both ran higher in long-lived than in aged donors. The study could not conclusively compare naive and antigen-experienced cells, given its unsorted PBMCs.

A note on this clonotype: The antigen is not known.

Sample donors were healthy Caucasian individuals that came from Russia, aged 6 to 90. Total RNA extracted from each sample amounted to at least 5.5 micrograms. V was clipped by 2 bases and J by 9 bases, with 11 bases between them. CDR1 MNHNS and CDR2 SASEGT come from the germline V gene. This CDR3 is built from 14 residues. The second PCR ran roughly 7 to 12 cycles with a sample-barcoded 5' primer and J-beta primers. A single record per CDR3 protein comes from TCRdb applying MiXCR to the 5' RACE reads. The data hold approximately 850,000 distinct CDR3 sequences, with under 55% observed a single time. V gene TRBV6-1 combines with J gene TRBJ1-6; D ambiguous. The TCR originated in a man aged 55-75 years in good health. Source material: blood. The CDR3 spells CASSEWTPSSPLHF. CDR3 nucleotides: TGTGCCAGCAGTGAATGGACGCCCAGTTCACCCCTCCACTTT.